These 27 T cell receptor beta chains originate from one sample sequenced in a study of T-cell reconstitution after alpha-beta-depleted transplantation in children. Preparation of the TCRbeta library used unique molecular identifiers. TCRdb processed the PCR reads anew with MiXCR; each CDR3 protein has one entry. In the table there are 500,000 or so distinct CDR3 sequences, approximately 30% of which are singletons. The sample in question was PBMCs from the stem cell graft donor, obtained from the stem cell graft. Every receptor here comes from a human donor who donated a stem cell graft to a child with aplastic anemia.

Concerning this clonotype: The junction and the germline gene differ at one end; a read error may be behind it. The chain carries TRBV6-1 and TRBJ2-7, with 13 bases matching TRBD2. Germline CDR1 and CDR2: MNHNS and SASEGT. The CDR3 has 15 amino acids. The CDR3 spells CASREGLAGAYEQYF. CDR3 nucleotides: TGTGCCAGCAGGGAAGGACTAGCGGGAGCCTACGAGCAGTACTTC.

The J gene is TRBJ1-4, the V gene TRBV9; tentatively, D is TRBD1 (6 bases). Germline V CDR1 and CDR2: SGDLS, YYNGEE. Between the trimmed V and J ends, which lost 3 bases and 7 bases, there was a span of 13 bases. The CDR3 extends over 14 amino acids. The CDR3 DNA follows: TGTGCCAGCAGCGCCCGGGGAGGGGGTGAAAAACTGTTTTTT. It encodes CASSARGGGEKLFF.

The J gene is TRBJ2-7, the V gene TRBV9; TRBD2 matches 7 bases. Germline loops: CDR1 SGDLS, CDR2 YYNGEE. V shed 0 bases, J shed 4 bases, and the junction held 4 bases outside the gene matches. The CDR3 is 14 amino acids. DNA of the CDR3: TGTGCCAGCAGCGTAGGGGGGGAGGGGTACGAGCAGTACTTC. Protein product: CASSVGGEGYEQYF.

This clonotype was picked up many times. The chain uses TRBV29-1 and TRBJ2-1; the D gene is possibly TRBD1 (7 bases). The length of the CDR3 is 14 residues. Trimming shortened V by 6 bases and J by 9 bases, and 21 bases separated the two germline ends. Germline-derived CDR1 and CDR2 are SQVTM and ANQGSEA. CDR3 sequence: CSVTGIGAAGEQFF. CDR3 bases: TGCAGCGTGACAGGGATCGGGGCAGCGGGTGAGCAGTTCTTC.

The gene calls are TRBV30 and TRBJ1-2; D uncertain. The V and J ends lost 4 bases and 4 bases respectively, with 10 bases between them. In germline, CDR1 is GTSNPN, CDR2 SVGIG (reference sequence). The CDR3 is 12 amino acids. CDR3 amino acids: CAWTGTSYGYTF. In DNA form, the CDR3 reads TGTGCCTGGACAGGAACAAGCTATGGCTACACCTTC.

This clonotype was seen more than once but under ten times. This chain links TRBV27 with TRBJ2-3; D is tentatively TRBD1 or TRBD2 (5 bases each). The V gene's germline CDR1 is MNHEY and CDR2 SMNVEV (reference sequence). The ends were cut back, 5 bases at V and 5 bases at J, with 14 bases in the middle. The CDR3 contains 14 residues. The CDR3 DNA reads as TGTGCCAGCAGTCCCCCGGGACGGGGAGATACGCAGTATTTT. Protein: CASSPPGRGDTQYF.

This clonotype was found a few times. The chain employs TRBV6-4 and TRBJ2-5; 8 bases are a match to TRBD2. The CDR3 has 17 residues. The germline CDR1 and CDR2 sequences are MRHNA and SNTAGT. The J segment lost 5 bases and the V segment lost 1 base, leaving 12 bases of the junction unmatched. As DNA, the CDR3 is TGTGCCAGCAGTGACTTACCGGGAGGGCCTGCAGGGGAGACCCAGTACTTC. It yields the protein CASSDLPGGPAGETQYF.

J is TRBJ2-3 and V is TRBV11-2; D possibly corresponds to TRBD2 (5 bases). This CDR3 has 14 residues. CDR1 and CDR2 from the germline V gene are SGHAT and FQNNGV. V was pared by 6 bases and J by 2 bases, with 12 bases between. The CDR3 protein is CASRLDRYTDTQYF. CDR3 coding DNA: TGTGCCAGCAGACTAGACCGATACACAGATACGCAGTATTTT.

The V gene is TRBV5-1, the J gene TRBJ1-1; the match to TRBD1 covers 8 bases. Germline V CDR1 and CDR2: SGHRS, YFSETQ. Trimming took 5 bases from V and 1 from J; bases not matched to a gene: 4. The CDR3 sequence is 14 residues long. CDR3 in DNA: TGCGCCAGCAGTAGACAGGGGTCGAACACTGAAGCTTTCTTT. Translating gives CASSRQGSNTEAFF.

This sequence joins TRBV5-1 and TRBJ2-5; D is unclear. Deletions cut 0 bases from V and 4 bases from J, with 10 bases between. Germline V gene sequence: CDR1 SGHRS, CDR2 YFSETQ. The CDR3 has 14 amino acids. CDR3: CASSLGQSRETQYF. The CDR3 bases are TGCGCCAGCAGCTTGGGGCAGAGCAGAGAGACCCAGTACTTC.

The chain combines TRBV28 with TRBJ2-1; the match to TRBD2 covers 9 bases. In germline, CDR1 is MDHEN, CDR2 SYDVKM. The V and J ends lost 5 bases and 8 bases, in that order; junction bases with no gene match: 10. The CDR3 runs 15 residues. The CDR3 loop reads CASSLRAGGVHEQFF. The CDR3 nucleotides are TGTGCCAGCAGTCTGCGAGCGGGAGGAGTCCATGAGCAGTTCTTC.

Comments on this clonotype: One end of the junction does not line up with germline, which may come from a read error. The genes are TRBV12-3 or TRBV12-4 and TRBJ2-7; 8 nucleotides agree with TRBD2. This CDR3 is built from 15 residues. As DNA, the CDR3 is TGTGCCAGCAGTCTAGCCGGCAGCGGGAGTGTCGAGCAGTACTTC. This encodes CASSLAGSGSVEQYF.

This clonotype was seen only a few times. This chain uses TRBV11-2 with TRBJ1-6, with a tentative D call TRBD1 (6 bases). The V end lost 5 bases, the J end lost 0 bases, and 17 bases lay between the germline ends. The CDR3 has 18 amino acids. The V gene's germline CDR1 is SGHAT and CDR2 FQNNGV. CDR3 sequence (DNA): TGTGCCAGCAGCCTCCGGGACAACAAATTCTCCTATAATTCACCCCTCCACTTT. Residues: CASSLRDNKFSYNSPLHF.

This chain connects TRBV18 to TRBJ1-2, with D tentatively TRBD1 (5 bases). Deletions cut 3 bases from V and 10 bases from J, with 15 bases between. Germline V gene data show CDR1 as KGHSH and CDR2 as LQKENI. The CDR3 runs to 13 residues. In DNA, the CDR3 is TGTGCCAGCTCACCGACGCGGGAGGGGACCTACACCTTC. Encoded protein: CASSPTREGTYTF.

This clonotype was detected only a few times. The chain recombines TRBV18 with TRBJ1-1; TRBD1 is a possible D gene (5 bases). The ends were cut back, 3 bases at V and 6 bases at J, with 8 bases in the middle. Germline CDR1 is KGHSH and CDR2 is LQKENI. The CDR3 contains 12 residues. The CDR3 reads CASSPGGPEAFF. The CDR3 DNA reads TGTGCCAGCTCACCGGGGGGACCTGAAGCTTTCTTT.

The CDR3 protein is CASSYSRGEGQPQHF. CDR3 sequence (DNA): TGTGCCAGCAGTTACTCGAGAGGGGAGGGGCAGCCCCAGCATTTT. V gene TRBV6-5 combines with J gene TRBJ1-5, with D tentatively TRBD1 (5 bases). The V gene lost 0 bases and the J gene lost 7 bases, with 13 bases spanning the gap. The germline CDR1 and CDR2 sequences are MNHEY and SVGAGI. The CDR3 is made up of 15 amino acids.

This clonotype was counted a few times. This chain connects TRBV7-6 to TRBJ2-2; D gene ambiguous. From germline, CDR1 is SGHVS and CDR2 FNYEAQ. V was clipped by 4 bases and J by 1 base, with 7 bases between them. The CDR3 totals 14 residues. CDR3 in DNA: TGTGCCAGCAGCTCGGCACTGAACACCGGGGAGCTGTTTTTT. It yields the protein CASSSALNTGELFF.

The chain has TRBV5-1 and TRBJ1-2, with 7 bases lining up with TRBD1. This CDR3 spans 13 amino acids. Germline V CDR1 and CDR2: SGHRS, YFSETQ. J gave up 4 bases and V 3 bases, and 3 bases lay outside the gene matches. In DNA, the CDR3 is TGCGCCAGCAGCTCGGACAGGTCCTATGGCTACACCTTC. Translating gives CASSSDRSYGYTF.

This clonotype was counted between two and nine times. V and J are TRBV3-1 and TRBJ2-1; TRBD2 agrees at 7 bases. With V trimmed by 1 base and J by 7 bases, 7 bases remained unmatched. The CDR3 loop spans 15 amino acids. Germline assignment: CDR1 LGHDT and CDR2 YNNKEL (reference sequence). CDR3 sequence: CASSQGAGARNEQFF. The CDR3 nucleotides are TGTGCCAGCAGCCAAGGCGCGGGAGCGAGGAATGAGCAGTTCTTC.

V and J are TRBV10-3 and TRBJ1-2; a possible D gene is TRBD1 (6 bases). With 7 bases removed from V and 6 bases from J, the gap between germline ends came to 12 bases. This CDR3 spans 12 amino acids. Per the germline V gene, CDR1 is ENHRY and CDR2 is SYGVKD. The CDR3, as DNA: TGTGCCATCACCCTAACAGGGAATGGCTACACCTTC. Its protein is CAITLTGNGYTF.

V is TRBV19 and J is TRBJ1-6; D ambiguous. With 7 bases removed from V and 2 bases from J, the gap between germline ends came to 9 bases. The germline V gene has CDR1 LNHDA and CDR2 SQIVND (reference sequence). There are 14 residues in the CDR3. The DNA for the CDR3 is TGTGCCAGTACCGCGGAAGCCTATAATTCACCCCTCCACTTT. Translated, it gives CASTAEAYNSPLHF.

The chain links TRBV20-1 to TRBJ2-3; TRBD2 aligns across 12 bases. The germline V gene encodes CDR1 DFQATT and CDR2 SNEGSKA (reference sequence). There are 15 residues in the CDR3. V dropped 6 bases and J dropped 2; count of bases not matched to a gene: 6. As DNA, the CDR3 is TGCAGTGCCGAGGGACTAGCGGGCTCCACAGATACGCAGTATTTT. Its protein is CSAEGLAGSTDTQYF.

The chain employs TRBV7-3 and TRBJ2-3, with D hard to call. The V and J ends lost 2 bases and 4 bases respectively, with 7 bases between them. The CDR3 extends over 13 amino acids. From germline, CDR1 is SGHTA and CDR2 FQGTGA. The CDR3 reads CASSLSRPDTQYF. The CDR3 coding sequence is TGTGCCAGCAGCTTATCGCGCCCAGATACGCAGTATTTT.

The chain carries TRBV7-2 and TRBJ1-6; D perhaps matches TRBD1 (6 bases). Germline V CDR1 and CDR2: SGHTA, FQGNSA. Trimming cost V 0 bases and J 10 bases, with 7 bases left between them. This CDR3 contains 13 residues. The CDR3 DNA is TGTGCCAGCAGCTTAGCCAGGGGATCACCCCTCCACTTT. Translated: CASSLARGSPLHF.

The chain joins TRBV5-1 to TRBJ1-1; possibly TRBD1 for D (6 bases). The CDR3 has 15 residues. V lost 0 bases, J lost 4 bases, and 13 bases lay in between. Germline CDR1 reads SGHRS; CDR2 reads YFSETQ. The CDR3 region is CASSLGRGGGTEAFF. In nucleotides, the CDR3 is TGCGCCAGCAGCTTGGGGCGGGGGGGCGGCACTGAAGCTTTCTTT.

The chain combines TRBV5-6 with TRBJ1-1, with 10 bases lining up with TRBD1. This CDR3 has 16 amino acids. Germline CDR1 is SGHDT and CDR2 is YYEEEE. V was pared by 2 bases and J by 1 base, with 5 bases of the junction left unmatched. The CDR3 loop reads CASSFAGQGWNTEAFF. The CDR3 DNA reads as TGTGCCAGCAGCTTTGCGGGACAGGGGTGGAACACTGAAGCTTTCTTT. Complete variable domain (other parts from reference TRBV5-6 and TRBJ1-1): DAGVTQSPTHLIKTRGQQVTLRCSPKSGHDTVSWYQQALGQGPQFIFQYYEEEERQRGNFPDRFSGHQFPNYSSELNVNALLLGDSALYLCASSFAGQGWNTEAFFGQGTRLTVV.

The chain couples TRBV5-4 to TRBJ1-1; 10 bases line up with TRBD1. The CDR3 has 15 amino acids. Germline V CDR1 and CDR2: SGHNT, YYREEE (reference sequence). The V gene end was trimmed by 0 bases and the J gene end by 7 bases; junction bases not matched to a gene: 6. CDR3 nucleotide sequence: TGTGCCAGCAGCTTGGAGGACAGGGGGGGATATGAAGCTTTCTTT. It codes for CASSLEDRGGYEAFF.